Only a few counts were recorded for the clone carrying this T cell receptor beta chain. This sample is part of a study of technical replicates of blood from several donors. The assay was immunoSEQ multiplex PCR, and TCRdb's table has in-frame clones only and misses some. The sample holds approximately 15,000 clones, more than 70% seen once. The TCR sequence derives from a human donor in good health. The sample was PBMCs.

CDR3 loop: CASSPRGYNEQFF. In DNA form, the CDR3 reads TGTGCCAGCTCACCAAGAGGGTACAATGAGCAGTTCTTC. The chain combines TRBV18 with TRBJ2-1; a possible D gene is TRBD2 (5 bases). Between the trimmed V and J ends, which lost 2 bases and 4 bases, there was a span of 6 bases. The CDR3 is 13 residues long. CDR1 KGHSH and CDR2 LQKENI come from the germline V gene.